The rows below give T cell receptor beta chains drawn from one sample of a study of Ad26.COV2.S vaccination and SARS-CoV-2 variants. The table came from immunoSEQ multiplex PCR; TCRdb's copy has only in-frame clones and leaves some out. This repertoire shows roughly 700,000 clones, roughly nine tenths found once; its top ten account for nearly 1.5%. This sample comprised peripheral blood, obtained in a trial of Ad26.COV2.S vaccine versus placebo. The receptors come from a person aged 18 to 65 who received the Ad26.COV2.S COVID-19 vaccine or a placebo. Both conserved end residues are part of each CDR3. Fields, in order: clone size, V gene, D gene, J gene, CDR3 DNA, CDR3 protein. D genes are given only for firm matches. Clone size is stated in some rows and not others, as once, few, many or a class when expanded.

.	TRBV6-1	TRBD2	TRBJ2-3	TGTGCCAGCAGTGAGGGGACTAGTCTAATAGTCGGCTTAAGCACAGATACGCAGTATTTT	CASSEGTSLIVGLSTDTQYF
.	TRBV18	TRBD1	TRBJ1-2	TGTGCCAGCTATTCTACAGGGGGCGTCTCGTCCCATGGCTACACCTTC	CASYSTGGVSSHGYTF
.	TRBV15	TRBD1	TRBJ1-3	TGTGCCACCAGCAGAGTGGACAGGGGAATCGGCTCTGGAAACACCATATATTTT	CATSRVDRGIGSGNTIYF
.	TRBV6-5	.	TRBJ1-4	TGTGCCAGCAGCCCGTTCGGGGGATTTGGTGAAAAACTGTTTTTT	CASSPFGGFGEKLFF
.	TRBV6-6	TRBD1	TRBJ1-1	TGTGCCAGCAGTCTACAGGGGGACACTGAAGCTTTCTTT	CASSLQGDTEAFF
.	TRBV12-3/TRBV12-4	.	TRBJ2-5	TGTGCCAGCAGTCCTGACTTACAAGAGACCCAGTACTTC	CASSPDLQETQYF
once	TRBV11-2	TRBD1	TRBJ1-2	TGTGCCAGCAGCTTGGGAGACAGGGGGAACTATGGCTACACCTTC	CASSLGDRGNYGYTF
once	TRBV25-1	TRBD1	TRBJ1-3	TGTGCCAGCAGTGCACAGGGGGGTCCTGGAAACACCATATATTTT	CASSAQGGPGNTIYF
.	TRBV18	TRBD2	TRBJ2-7	TGTGCCAGCTCACCACCGGGACTAGCGGGAGGGAACGAGCAGTACTTC	CASSPPGLAGGNEQYF
few	TRBV2	.	TRBJ1-1	TGTGCCAGCGCACAGGGTTTGAACACTGAAGCTTTCTTT	CASAQGLNTEAFF
.	TRBV7-6	TRBD1	TRBJ2-2	TGTGCCAGCAGCACCCGACAGGGAGCGAACACCGGGGAGCTGTTTTTT	CASSTRQGANTGELFF
once	TRBV18	TRBD2	TRBJ2-7	TGTGCCAGCTCAGGGGACTACCCCTACGAGCAGTACTTC	CASSGDYPYEQYF
.	TRBV12-3/TRBV12-4	.	TRBJ1-4	TGTGCCAGCAGCCCCGGCCCAGGTGAAAAACTGTTTTTT	CASSPGPGEKLFF
.	TRBV5-4	.	TRBJ2-5	TGTGCCAGCAGCTTAGGACTGAGACTAGAGACCCAGTACTTC	CASSLGLRLETQYF
.	TRBV2	.	TRBJ2-3	TGTGCCAGCGGGCCCGACCACACAGATACGCAGTATTTT	CASGPDHTDTQYF
.	TRBV5-1	TRBD2	TRBJ2-1	TGCGCCAGCAGACTAGCGGGGAGTTCCTACAATGAGCAGTTCTTC	CASRLAGSSYNEQFF
.	TRBV10-3	.	TRBJ1-1	TGTGCCATCAGTTCCACACAGAACACTGAAGCTTTCTTT	CAISSTQNTEAFF
.	TRBV7-8	TRBD1	TRBJ2-7	TGTGCCAGCAGCTTCCGACAGGGGAACGAGCAGTACTTC	CASSFRQGNEQYF
.	TRBV3-1/TRBV3-2	.	TRBJ1-5	TGTGCCAGCAGCCTACAAGAAAATCAGCCCCAGCATTTT	CASSLQENQPQHF
.	TRBV19	.	TRBJ2-5	TGTGCCAGTAGTATGAACAGAGGAGAGACCCAGTACTTC	CASSMNRGETQYF
.	TRBV5-4	.	TRBJ1-3	TGTGCCAGCCGCCCCGTGGGGTCTGGAAACACCATATATTTT	CASRPVGSGNTIYF
.	TRBV4-2	TRBD1	TRBJ1-4	TGTGCCAGCAGCCAGTCCGGGACAGGGGGAGAAAAACTGTTTTTT	CASSQSGTGGEKLFF
.	TRBV11-3	.	TRBJ2-5	TGTGCCAGCACAACCACAAGGGGAGAGACCCAGTACTTC	CASTTTRGETQYF
.	TRBV7-9	.	TRBJ2-3	TGTGCCAGCAGTTCTTTCGTCGGGTTAGGCACAGATACGCAGTATTTT	CASSSFVGLGTDTQYF
.	TRBV29-1	.	TRBJ1-6	TGCAGTGTGGGGGTCGGGAATTCACCCCTCCACTTT	CSVGVGNSPLHF
.	TRBV2	.	TRBJ1-2	TGTGCCAGCAGTGAGGGGGAACGCTATGGCTACACCTTC	CASSEGERYGYTF
.	TRBV9	TRBD2	TRBJ2-1	TGTGCCAGCAGCGTAGACGGGGGGGTCCAACCGTTCTTC	CASSVDGGVQPFF
.	TRBV5-6	.	TRBJ2-7	TGTGCCAGCACCCTGGGGGGTAGCTACGAGCAGTACTTC	CASTLGGSYEQYF
.	TRBV10-3	.	TRBJ2-3	TGTGCCATCAGAACAGGGGTCGGGGGAGATACGCAGTATTTT	CAIRTGVGGDTQYF
.	TRBV30	TRBD1	TRBJ2-5	TGTGCCTGGAGTGTACGTGGGACAGGATACCAAGAGACCCAGTACTTC	CAWSVRGTGYQETQYF
few	TRBV5-1	.	TRBJ1-6	TGCGCCAGCAGCGAGGAGTATAATTCACCCCTCCACTTT	CASSEEYNSPLHF
.	TRBV30	.	TRBJ1-1	TGTGCCTGGACCCTGCGGGGGGGTTCTTATGAAGCTTTCTTT	CAWTLRGGSYEAFF
.	TRBV19	.	TRBJ2-3	TGTGCCAGTAGTATAGCGGATTCAGATACGCAGTATTTT	CASSIADSDTQYF
.	TRBV19	.	TRBJ2-6	TGTGCCAGTAGTATATTTGGGGCTGGGGCCAACGTCCTGACTTTC	CASSIFGAGANVLTF
.	TRBV30	TRBD1	TRBJ2-3	TGTGCCTGGGGGGGACAGGGTCCGGATACGCAGTATTTT	CAWGGQGPDTQYF
.	TRBV11-2	.	TRBJ2-3	TGTGCCAGCAGCTTAGCCCGGGTGGGGGGCACAGATACGCAGTATTTT	CASSLARVGGTDTQYF
.	TRBV5-6	.	TRBJ2-7	TGTGCCAGCAGCAACTATGACAGCTACGAGCAGTACTTC	CASSNYDSYEQYF
once	TRBV18	TRBD1	TRBJ2-3	TGTGCCAGCACAGGGACAGCAGTCACAGATACGCAGTATTTT	CASTGTAVTDTQYF
.	TRBV7-8	.	TRBJ2-2	TGTGCCAGCAGCTTAGAGCTGGATAGACCCACCGGGGAGCTGTTTTTT	CASSLELDRPTGELFF
.	TRBV5-1	TRBD1	TRBJ2-6	TGCGCCAGCAGCTTACAGGACAGGGGGTCTGGGGCCAACGTCCTGACTTTC	CASSLQDRGSGANVLTF
.	TRBV20-1	TRBD2	TRBJ2-5	TGCAGTGCAGGGAGGGAAGAGACCCAGTACTTC	CSAGREETQYF
.	TRBV7-2	.	TRBJ1-3	TGTGCCAGCAGCTTCCGCCCCGGGGGCGTTGGGAACACCATATATTTT	CASSFRPGGVGNTIYF
.	TRBV11-2	.	TRBJ2-1	TGTGCCAGCAGCTTAGACGGGACCTCTTCCAATGAGCAGTTCTTC	CASSLDGTSSNEQFF
.	TRBV18	.	TRBJ2-7	TGTGCCAGCTCACCACCCGGACTACAAGACTACGAGCAGTACTTC	CASSPPGLQDYEQYF
.	TRBV6-6	TRBD1	TRBJ2-5	TGTGCCAGCGACAGGGGGTTTTTGGAGACCCAGTACTTC	CASDRGFLETQYF
.	TRBV3-1/TRBV3-2	TRBD1	TRBJ1-2	TGTGCCAGCAGTATGACAGGGAACGGCTACACCTTC	CASSMTGNGYTF
.	TRBV15	TRBD1	TRBJ2-7	TGTGCCACCAGCAGAGGGGGGACAGGGGACGAGCAGTACTTC	CATSRGGTGDEQYF
.	TRBV24-1	TRBD2	TRBJ2-2	TGTGCCACCAGTGATTTTGGGACTAGCGGCAACACCGGGGAGCTGTTTTTT	CATSDFGTSGNTGELFF
.	TRBV5-1	.	TRBJ2-5	TGCGCCAGCAGCTTGGAGAGGGGACAAGAGACCCAGTACTTC	CASSLERGQETQYF
few	TRBV27	.	TRBJ1-1	TGTGCCAGCAGTCTTAACGGACAGAGAGAAGCTTTCTTT	CASSLNGQREAFF
.	TRBV30	TRBD2	TRBJ2-4	TGTGCCTGGAATCGGGGGGGCCCCCAAAACATTCAGTACTTC	CAWNRGGPQNIQYF
.	TRBV20-1	.	TRBJ1-2	TGCAGTGCTAGTTATTTGTCAGTCTATGGCTACACCTTC	CSASYLSVYGYTF
.	TRBV4-2	TRBD1	TRBJ2-7	TGTGCCAGCAGCCAGTTCGGACAGGGCTACGAGCAGTACTTC	CASSQFGQGYEQYF